One and the same sample provided the 5 T cell receptor beta chains below, sequenced in a study of multiple sclerosis patients with progressive multifocal leukoencephalopathy. Generated by immunoSEQ multiplex PCR, the TCRdb table keeps only in-frame clones and is missing some. This table has roughly 34,000 clones, 75% to 90% appearing once. The time point is: before natalizumab initiation. Sequences were obtained from PBMCs. Receptors were obtained from a human donor with multiple sclerosis.

This chain uses TRBV2 with TRBJ2-7; 7 nucleotides align to TRBD2. The CDR3 sequence is 13 residues long. The germline gives CDR1 SNHLY, CDR2 FYNNEI. This chain's CDR3 is CATYGGSSYEQYF. CDR3 nucleotide sequence: TGTGCGACCTATGGCGGGAGCTCCTACGAGCAGTACTTC.

The chain has TRBV5-1 and TRBJ1-6; D is perhaps TRBD1 (6 bases). CDR1 and CDR2 (germline): SGHRS, YFSETQ. Trimming pared 4 bases from V and 15 bases from J, leaving 17 bases between. CDR3 length: 13 amino acids. The chain's CDR3 is CASSMDSGSLLHF. The CDR3 DNA sequence: TGCGCCAGCAGCATGGACAGTGGTAGTCTCCTCCACTTT. The full variable domain, rest sourced from reference TRBV5-1 and TRBJ1-6, is KAGVTQTPRYLIKTRGQQVTLSCSPISGHRSVSWYQQTPGQGLQFLFEYFSETQRNKGNFPGRFSGRQFSNSRSEMNVSTLELGDSALYLCASSMDSGSLLHFGNGTRLTVT.

The J gene is TRBJ1-6, the V gene TRBV28, with D perhaps TRBD1 (5 bases). Per germline, CDR1 MDHEN and CDR2 SYDVKM. The CDR3 sequence is 15 residues long. V gave up 5 bases and J gave up 10 bases, with 18 bases separating them. CDR3 sequence: CASSPGSTDPSPLHF. DNA for the CDR3: TGTGCCAGCAGTCCCGGATCGACAGACCCCTCACCCCTCCACTTT.

The rearrangement joins TRBV6-6 to TRBJ2-1, with D possibly being TRBD2 (6 bases). The CDR3 contains 14 residues. The V end was cut by 2 bases, the J end by 5 bases, with 10 bases between. Germline values: CDR1 MNHNY, CDR2 SVGAGI (reference sequence). CDR3 residues: CASSYGRGNNEQFF. The CDR3 DNA reads TGTGCCAGCAGTTACGGGCGGGGTAACAATGAGCAGTTCTTC.

The gene calls are TRBV19 and TRBJ1-2; D is ambiguous. Germline loops: CDR1 LNHDA, CDR2 SQIVND (reference sequence). The CDR3 extends over 13 amino acids. The V and J ends lost 5 bases and 3 bases respectively, with 10 bases between them. The CDR3 is CASSPPLDYGYTF. In nucleotides, the CDR3 is TGTGCCAGTAGTCCGCCTCTGGACTATGGCTACACCTTC.